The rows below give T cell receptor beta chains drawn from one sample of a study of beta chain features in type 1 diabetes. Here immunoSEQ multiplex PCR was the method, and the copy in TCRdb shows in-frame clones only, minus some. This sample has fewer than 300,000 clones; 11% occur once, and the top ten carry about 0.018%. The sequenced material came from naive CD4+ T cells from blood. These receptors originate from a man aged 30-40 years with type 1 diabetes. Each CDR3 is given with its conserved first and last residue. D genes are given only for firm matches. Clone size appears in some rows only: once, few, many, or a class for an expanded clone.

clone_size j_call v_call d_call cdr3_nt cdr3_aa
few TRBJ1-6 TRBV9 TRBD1 TGTGCCAGCAGCCAGCAGGGACAGGTCGGATCACCCCTCCACTTT CASSQQGQVGSPLHF
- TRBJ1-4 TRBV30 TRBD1 TGTGCCTGGAGTGACGGGACAGGGACGGCAGGAAAACTGTTTTTT CAWSDGTGTAGKLFF
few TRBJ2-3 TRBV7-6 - TGTGCCAGCAGCCCAGGACAGTTAGATACGCAGTATTTT CASSPGQLDTQYF
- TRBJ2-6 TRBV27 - TGTGCCAGCAGGGGAGGAGGATCTGGGGCCAACGTCCTGACTTTC CASRGGGSGANVLTF
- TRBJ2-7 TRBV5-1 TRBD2 TGCGCCAGCAGCAAAAGCGGGGGGGCGTACGAGCAGTACTTC CASSKSGGAYEQYF
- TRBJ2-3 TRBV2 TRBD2 TGTGCCAGCGGGGGGGGCACAGATACGCAGTATTTT CASGGGTDTQYF
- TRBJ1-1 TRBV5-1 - TGCGCCAGCAGCTCCTTCGGGGAAGAAGCTTTCTTT CASSSFGEEAFF
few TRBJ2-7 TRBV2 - TGTGCCAGCAGTGCCCTTGGCGGTAGCTCCTACGAGCAGTACTTC CASSALGGSSYEQYF
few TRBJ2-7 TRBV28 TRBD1 TGTGCCAGCAGCGAGACAGGGGCCAGGGACGAGCAGTACTTC CASSETGARDEQYF
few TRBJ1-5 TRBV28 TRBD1 TGTGCCAGCAGGGGGGGACAGGGAAATCAGCCCCAGCATTTT CASRGGQGNQPQHF
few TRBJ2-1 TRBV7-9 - TGTGCCAGCAGCCCCCGAGGAGATCCAACCAATGAGCAGTTCTTC CASSPRGDPTNEQFF
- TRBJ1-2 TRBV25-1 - TGTGCCAGCAGTGCACAGGGCTGGGGCTACACCTTC CASSAQGWGYTF
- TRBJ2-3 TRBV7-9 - TGTGCCAGCAGCTTAGGCCAGCCCGGAGCTGGGACGCAGTATTTT CASSLGQPGAGTQYF
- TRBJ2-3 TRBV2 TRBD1 TGTGCCAGCACCAGGGACAGGGCCCCAGATACGCAGTATTTT CASTRDRAPDTQYF
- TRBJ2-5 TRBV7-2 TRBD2 TGTGCCAGCAGCTTAGGGCTAGCGGGGGGCCAAGAGACCCAGTACTTC CASSLGLAGGQETQYF
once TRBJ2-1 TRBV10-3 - TGTGCCATCAGTGATGGAGGTTCCCGATCCTACAATGAGCAGTTCTTC CAISDGGSRSYNEQFF
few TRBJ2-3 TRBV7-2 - TGTGCCAGCAGCTTGGCTAGCACAGATACGCAGTATTTT CASSLASTDTQYF
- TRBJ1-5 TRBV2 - TGTGCCAGCATGGTACAGCTCAATCAGCCCCAGCATTTT CASMVQLNQPQHF
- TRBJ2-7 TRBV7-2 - TGTGCCAGCAGCTTGAATCAAGGGGTCTACGAGCAGTACTTC CASSLNQGVYEQYF